The clone carrying this T cell receptor beta chain was observed a handful of times. Its antigen remains unidentified. This record comes from a study of T-cell memory formation after mild COVID-19. Points from the study as a whole: Mainly in CM and EM were contracting CD4+ clones; CD8+ were in EMRA.

Using its own MiXCR run on the 5' RACE reads, TCRdb lists one record per CDR3 protein. Of roughly 610,000 distinct CDR3 sequences in the sample, around 16% were seen once. The sequence came from an adult woman who had mild COVID-19 (a few samples of this study predate the infection). Cell type and time point are not known. What was sequenced was PBMCs or a T cell subset sorted from them (not recorded which).

The CDR3 is CASIPEGGTYGYTF. For the CDR3, the DNA is TGTGCCAGCATCCCAGAGGGGGGTACCTATGGCTACACCTTC. The V gene is TRBV7-9, the J gene TRBJ1-2; D possibly corresponds to TRBD1 (6 bases). V was pared by 7 bases and J by 4 bases, with 16 bases between. The CDR3 loop spans 14 amino acids. The V gene's germline CDR1 is SEHNR and CDR2 FQNEAQ (reference sequence).